This entry concerns a single TCR beta chain. Its antigen is undetermined. Unrecorded immune exposures were likely, despite nominal health at sampling. The study did not record CMV serostatus for this donor. The sample originates from a study of cytomegalovirus exposure and HLA in healthy donors. Study conclusions and caveats: Presence/absence analyses treated sequencing depth as roughly uniform across donors.

PCR used 60 Vbeta primers and 13 Jbeta primers. TCRdb's table, derived via immunoSEQ multiplex PCR, lists solely in-frame clones and lacks some. Here the sample spans about 43,000 clones, under 65% being singletons. The sample taken for sequencing was PBMCs. The TCR comes from a human donor in good health.

The CDR3 is CASSQEVFGGSAQHF. DNA for the CDR3: TGTGCCAGCAGCCAAGAGGTCTTCGGGGGATCAGCCCAGCATTTT. The chain has TRBV16 and TRBJ1-5; D is perhaps TRBD1 (5 bases). V dropped 2 bases and J dropped 11 bases, with 19 bases sitting between them. Germline loops: CDR1 KGHSY, CDR2 FQNENV. This CDR3 spans 15 amino acids. The full variable domain, its missing parts supplied by reference TRBV16 and TRBJ1-5, is GEEVAQTPKHLVRGEGQKAKLYCAPIKGHSYVFWYQQVLKNEFKFLISFQNENVFDETGMPKERFSAKCLPNSPCSLEIQATKLEDSAVYFCASSQEVFGGSAQHFGDGTRLSIL.